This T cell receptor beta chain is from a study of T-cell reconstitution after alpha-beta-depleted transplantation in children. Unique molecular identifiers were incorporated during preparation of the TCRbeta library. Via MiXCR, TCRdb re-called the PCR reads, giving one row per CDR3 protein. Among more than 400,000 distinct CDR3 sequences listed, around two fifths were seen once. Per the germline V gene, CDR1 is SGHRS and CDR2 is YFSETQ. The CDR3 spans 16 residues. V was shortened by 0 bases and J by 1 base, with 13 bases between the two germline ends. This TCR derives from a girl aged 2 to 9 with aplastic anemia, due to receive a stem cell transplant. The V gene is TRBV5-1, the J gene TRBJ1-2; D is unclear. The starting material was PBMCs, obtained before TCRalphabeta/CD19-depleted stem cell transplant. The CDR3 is CASSLDITAYNYGYTF. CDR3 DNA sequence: TGCGCCAGCAGCTTGGATATAACAGCTTATAACTATGGCTACACCTTC.